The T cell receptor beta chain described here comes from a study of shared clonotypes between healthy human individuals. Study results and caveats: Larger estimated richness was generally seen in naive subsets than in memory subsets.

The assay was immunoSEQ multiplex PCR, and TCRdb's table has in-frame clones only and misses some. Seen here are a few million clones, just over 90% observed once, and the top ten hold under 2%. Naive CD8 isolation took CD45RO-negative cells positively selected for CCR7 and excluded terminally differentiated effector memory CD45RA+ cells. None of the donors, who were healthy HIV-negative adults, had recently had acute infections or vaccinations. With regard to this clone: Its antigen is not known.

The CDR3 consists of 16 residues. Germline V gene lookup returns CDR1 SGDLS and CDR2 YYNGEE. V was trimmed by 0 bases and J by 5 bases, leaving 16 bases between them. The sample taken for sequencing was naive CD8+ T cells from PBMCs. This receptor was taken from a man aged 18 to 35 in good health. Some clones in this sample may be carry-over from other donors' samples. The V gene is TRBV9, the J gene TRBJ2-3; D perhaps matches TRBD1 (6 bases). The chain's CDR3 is CASSVDTRGRRDTQYF. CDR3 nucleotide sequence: TGTGCCAGCAGCGTAGATACCAGGGGCCGGCGAGATACGCAGTATTTT.